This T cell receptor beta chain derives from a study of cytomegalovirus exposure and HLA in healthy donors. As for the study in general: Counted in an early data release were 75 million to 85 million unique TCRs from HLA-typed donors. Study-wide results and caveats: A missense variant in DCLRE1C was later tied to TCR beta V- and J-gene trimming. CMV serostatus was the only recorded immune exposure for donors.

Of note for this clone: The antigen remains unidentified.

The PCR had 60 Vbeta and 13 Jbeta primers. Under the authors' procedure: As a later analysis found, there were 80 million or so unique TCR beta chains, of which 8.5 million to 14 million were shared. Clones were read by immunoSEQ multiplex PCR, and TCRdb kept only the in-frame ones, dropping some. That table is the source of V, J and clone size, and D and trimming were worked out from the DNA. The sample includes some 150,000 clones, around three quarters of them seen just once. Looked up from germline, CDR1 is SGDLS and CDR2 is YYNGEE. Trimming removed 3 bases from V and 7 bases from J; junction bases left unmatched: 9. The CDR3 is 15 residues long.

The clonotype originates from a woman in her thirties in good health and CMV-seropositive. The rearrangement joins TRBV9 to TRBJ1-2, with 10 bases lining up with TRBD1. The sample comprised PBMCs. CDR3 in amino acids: CASSATGTGESGYTF. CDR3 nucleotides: TGTGCCAGCAGCGCAACCGGGACAGGGGAAAGTGGCTACACCTTC.